This T cell receptor (beta chain) was retrieved from a study of chemoradiotherapy in HPV16-positive cancers. The study, taken as a whole, reports: Better recurrence-free survival went with HPV-responsive T-cell expansion in HPV16-positive patients. Candidate HPV-specific clones and E7-related TCR motifs grew in tumor during treatment.

Only in-frame clones appear in the TCRdb table, and some are missing; sequencing was by immunoSEQ multiplex PCR. The table has 8,500 to 9,000 clones, around three quarters seen once. The CDR3 is 15 residues long. The V gene's germline CDR1 is MNHNS and CDR2 SASEGT. The V gene lost 7 bases and the J gene lost 3 bases, with 15 bases spanning the gap. Points on this clone: Its antigen is unknown.

This chain uses TRBV6-1 with TRBJ2-2; the D gene is possibly TRBD2 (7 bases). This specimen was collected from a patient who underwent chemoradiotherapy. This TCR was sampled from a human donor with HPV-associated anogenital cancer. CDR3: CASNYGGPDTGELFF. The CDR3 bases are TGTGCCAGCAACTACGGGGGGCCGGACACCGGGGAGCTGTTTTTT.